This T cell receptor (beta chain) was sequenced during a study of blood T cells in healthy people across ages. Notes on the study in general: No one knew whether donors had CMV, which possibly confounded expanded clonotype changes.

This clonotype was seen more than once but under ten times. The antigen remains undetermined. The authors ran a second PCR of 7 to 11 cycles using a sample-barcoded 5' primer and a J-beta primer mix. Each cDNA molecule carried a tag from a template-switch adaptor that contained 12 random nucleotides. TCRdb itself ran the 5' RACE reads through MiXCR, one entry per CDR3 protein. The table lists roughly 1,300,000 distinct CDR3 sequences, around 59% of them singletons. Trimming left V 4 bases short and J 4 bases short, with 13 bases between. Germline CDR1 reads SQVTM; CDR2 reads ANQGSEA. This CDR3 region has 13 residues.

Sequencing was carried out using blood. This sequence was found in a young man in good health. V is TRBV29-1 and J is TRBJ1-2, with D possibly being TRBD1 (5 bases). The CDR3 DNA reads TGCAGCGTTGGGAGGGCAGGGCCCTATGGCTACACCTTC. Translated, it gives CSVGRAGPYGYTF.